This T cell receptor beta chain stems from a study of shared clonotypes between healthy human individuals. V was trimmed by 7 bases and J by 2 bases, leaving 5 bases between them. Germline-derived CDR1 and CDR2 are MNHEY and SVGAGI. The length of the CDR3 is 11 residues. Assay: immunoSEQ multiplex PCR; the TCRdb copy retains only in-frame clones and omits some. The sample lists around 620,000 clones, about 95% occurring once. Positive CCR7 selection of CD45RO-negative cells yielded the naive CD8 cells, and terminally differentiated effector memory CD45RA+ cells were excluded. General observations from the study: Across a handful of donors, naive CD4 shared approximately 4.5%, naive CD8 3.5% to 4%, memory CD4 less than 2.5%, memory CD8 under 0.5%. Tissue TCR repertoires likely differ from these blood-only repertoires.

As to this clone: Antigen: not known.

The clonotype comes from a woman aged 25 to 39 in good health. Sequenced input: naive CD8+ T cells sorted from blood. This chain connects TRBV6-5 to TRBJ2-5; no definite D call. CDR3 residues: CASTLQETQYF. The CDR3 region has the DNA TGTGCCAGCACCTTACAAGAGACCCAGTACTTC.